The following is a T cell receptor (beta chain) sequence with its context. Its antigen is currently unknown. Compared with germline, one end of the junction differs, possibly owing to a read error. This specimen belongs to a study of somatic mutations in cytotoxic T cells in rheumatoid arthritis. About the research overall: Patients gave 30 ml EDTA peripheral blood immediately after diagnosis, prior to starting treatment.

Broader study findings: There was no knowledge of the antigen targets of the expanded CD8+ clones.

This CDR3 is built from 13 residues. CDR1 MNHNS and CDR2 SASEGT come from the germline V gene. Sequencing used immunoSEQ multiplex PCR; TCRdb keeps in-frame clones, though not all of them. There are about 19,000 clones in the sample; approximately 78% occur only once, and over 12% lies in the top ten. The clonotype was recovered from an adult with rheumatoid arthritis. The chain couples TRBV6-1 to TRBJ1-5; D gene ambiguous. Sequencing input: CD8+ T cells sorted from blood. DNA of the CDR3: TGTGCAAGCAGGATATTTAGCAATCAGCCCCAGCATTTT. It translates to CASRIFSNQPQHF.